Given below is one T cell receptor beta chain in context. Antigen unknown. Trimming stripped 5 bases from V and 5 bases from J, with 13 bases between. CDR3 size: 14 residues. Per germline, CDR1 LNHNV and CDR2 YYDKDF (reference sequence). The record originates from a study of cytomegalovirus exposure and HLA in healthy donors. Overall study findings and caveats: Through in vitro validation, three CMV-associated chains were shown to be specific for CMV antigens. Presence/absence analyses assumed roughly uniform sequencing depth across donors, which may not hold. Analysis performed later showed TCR beta chains linked to HLA being more clonally expanded than equally common others. In a later analysis, an Asian-associated ancestry cluster reportedly showed fewer N-insertions than the roughly 700-donor mean.

Use of 60 Vbeta and 13 Jbeta primers characterized the PCR. Assay: immunoSEQ multiplex PCR; the TCRdb copy retains only in-frame clones and omits some. Of about 100,000 clones in the sample, about 70% were seen once. Sequenced sample: PBMCs. V usage is TRBV15 and J usage is TRBJ1-3, with a tentative D call TRBD1 (6 bases). This TCR was sampled from a man aged 45-65 years in good health and CMV-seropositive. CDR3 sequence reads: CATSETQGRNTIYF. For the CDR3, the DNA is TGTGCCACCAGCGAAACACAGGGAAGAAACACCATATATTTT.